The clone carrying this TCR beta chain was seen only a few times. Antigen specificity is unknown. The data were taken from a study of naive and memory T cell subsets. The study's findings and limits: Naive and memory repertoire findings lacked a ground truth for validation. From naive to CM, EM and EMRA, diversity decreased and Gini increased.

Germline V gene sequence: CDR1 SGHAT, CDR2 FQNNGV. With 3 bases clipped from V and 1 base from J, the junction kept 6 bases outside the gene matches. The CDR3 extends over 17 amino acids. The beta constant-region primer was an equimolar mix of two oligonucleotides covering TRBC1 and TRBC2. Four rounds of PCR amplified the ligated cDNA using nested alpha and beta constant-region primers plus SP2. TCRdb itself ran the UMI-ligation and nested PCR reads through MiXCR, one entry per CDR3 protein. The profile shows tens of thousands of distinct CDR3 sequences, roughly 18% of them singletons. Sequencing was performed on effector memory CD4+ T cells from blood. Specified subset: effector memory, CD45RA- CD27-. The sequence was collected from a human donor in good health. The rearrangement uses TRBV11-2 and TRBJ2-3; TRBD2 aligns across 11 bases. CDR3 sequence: CASSFPELAGGTDTQYF. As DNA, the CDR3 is TGTGCCAGCAGCTTCCCGGAACTAGCGGGAGGCACAGATACGCAGTATTTT.